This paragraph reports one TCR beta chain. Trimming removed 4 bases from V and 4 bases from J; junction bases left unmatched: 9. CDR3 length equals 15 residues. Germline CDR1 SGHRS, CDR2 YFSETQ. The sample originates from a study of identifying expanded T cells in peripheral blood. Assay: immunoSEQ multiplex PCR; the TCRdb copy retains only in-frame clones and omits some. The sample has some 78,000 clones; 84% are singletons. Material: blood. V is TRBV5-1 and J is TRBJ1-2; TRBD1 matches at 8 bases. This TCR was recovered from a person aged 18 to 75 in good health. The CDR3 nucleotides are TGCGCCAGCAGCCCAGTGCAGGGGGCGAGCTATGGCTACACCTTC. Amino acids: CASSPVQGASYGYTF. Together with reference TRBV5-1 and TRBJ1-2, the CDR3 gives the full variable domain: KAGVTQTPRYLIKTRGQQVTLSCSPISGHRSVSWYQQTPGQGLQFLFEYFSETQRNKGNFPGRFSGRQFSNSRSEMNVSTLELGDSALYLCASSPVQGASYGYTFGSGTRLTVV.